This TCR beta chain is from a study of blood T cell repertoires in COVID-19. Study overall: Both acute and convalescent COVID-19 samples were obtained from the United States, Italy and Spain. PBMCs, B-cell-depleted T cells, or T cells were the source of the cDNA or gDNA that made up the material.

Deletions cut 6 bases from V and 2 bases from J, with 8 bases between. CDR3 length equals 11 residues. The V gene's germline CDR1 is DFQATT and CDR2 SNEGSKA (reference sequence). As processed by the authors: Amplification with reference gene primers provided the estimates of nucleated cell counts. TCRdb keeps only in-frame clones here, not all; method: immunoSEQ multiplex PCR. The V and J calls and clone size are taken from that table; D and trimming were inferred from the DNA. The sample contains approximately 110,000 clones, about 75% of which appear only once. What was sequenced was peripheral blood. The V and J genes are TRBV20-1 and TRBJ2-7; D perhaps matches TRBD1 (6 bases). The sequence was collected from a woman in her seventies with acute or convalescent COVID-19. CDR3 DNA: TGCAGTGCGGCAGGGGCCTACGAGCAGTACTTC. Amino acid sequence: CSAAGAYEQYF.